This T cell receptor beta chain comes out of a study of T cell repertoires in cytomegalovirus infection. Study in general: Public TCR beta signatures marked donors with CMV infection and the matching HLA.

In TCRdb, the reads were re-called with MiXCR into one record per CDR3 protein. The sample lists just under 300,000 distinct CDR3 sequences, roughly a tenth occurring once. Germline V gives CDR1 SGHTA, CDR2 FQGNSA. The V segment lost 1 base and the J segment 6 bases; nucleotides outside the gene matches: 6. This CDR3 is 16 amino acids long. This clonotype came up many times. Its antigen is currently unknown. The study's findings and limits: The ex vivo response was dominated by HLA-C-restricted CMV-specific TCR beta clonotypes. Cumulated frequencies of public TCR beta families served to identify carriers of CMV plus the relevant HLA.

The V and J genes are TRBV7-2 and TRBJ2-1; TRBD1 aligns across 10 bases. This receptor was obtained from a human donor in good health (CMV status not recorded). Some clones in this sample may be carry-over from other donors' samples. The sequenced sample consisted of PBMCs. CDR3 residues: CASSLVATGGFNEQFF. The CDR3 DNA sequence: TGTGCCAGCAGCTTAGTGGCGACAGGGGGCTTCAATGAGCAGTTCTTC.